This TCR beta chain was profiled in a study of shared clonotypes between healthy human individuals. The repertoire was sequenced with immunoSEQ multiplex PCR; TCRdb's copy has only in-frame clones and lacks some. The sample lists more than 2 million clones, 85% to 95% occurring once. V lost 5 bases, J lost 2 bases, and 7 bases lay in between. The germline V gene encodes CDR1 SGHTA and CDR2 FQGNSA. This CDR3 region has 12 residues. This sequence joins TRBV7-2 and TRBJ2-7; D is possibly TRBD2 (5 bases). Sequencing input: naive CD4+ T cells sorted from blood. Subset defined: CD45RA+ positively selected. This clonotype was obtained from a man aged 18-30 years in good health. Written as DNA, the CDR3 is TGTGCCAGCAGCCCGGAGGCCTACGAGCAGTACTTC. Protein product: CASSPEAYEQYF.